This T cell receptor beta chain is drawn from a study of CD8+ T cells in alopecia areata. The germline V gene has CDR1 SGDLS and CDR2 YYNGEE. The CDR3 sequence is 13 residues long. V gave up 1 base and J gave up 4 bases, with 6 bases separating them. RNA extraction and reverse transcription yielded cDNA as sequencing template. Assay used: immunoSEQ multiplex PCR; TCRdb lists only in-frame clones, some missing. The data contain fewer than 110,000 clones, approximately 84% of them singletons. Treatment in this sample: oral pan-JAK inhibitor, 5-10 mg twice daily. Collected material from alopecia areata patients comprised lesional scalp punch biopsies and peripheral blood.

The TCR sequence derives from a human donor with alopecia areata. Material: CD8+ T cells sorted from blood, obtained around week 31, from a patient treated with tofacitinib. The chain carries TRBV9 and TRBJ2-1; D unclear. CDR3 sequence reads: CASSVLGYNEQFF. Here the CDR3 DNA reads TGTGCCAGCAGCGTACTAGGGTACAATGAGCAGTTCTTC.